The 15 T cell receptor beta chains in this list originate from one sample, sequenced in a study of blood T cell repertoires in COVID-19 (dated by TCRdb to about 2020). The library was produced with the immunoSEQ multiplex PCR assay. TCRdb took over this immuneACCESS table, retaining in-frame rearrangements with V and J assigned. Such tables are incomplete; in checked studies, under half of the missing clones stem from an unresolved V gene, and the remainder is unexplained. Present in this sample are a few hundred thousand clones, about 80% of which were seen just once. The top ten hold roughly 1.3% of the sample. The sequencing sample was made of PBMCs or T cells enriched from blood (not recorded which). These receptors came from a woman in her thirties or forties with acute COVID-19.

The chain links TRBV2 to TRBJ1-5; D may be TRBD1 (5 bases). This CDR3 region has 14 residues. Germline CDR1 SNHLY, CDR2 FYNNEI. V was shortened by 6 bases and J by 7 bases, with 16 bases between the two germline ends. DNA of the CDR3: TGTGCCAGCAGCCTCAGTAGGGGCCGGCAGCCCCAGCATTTT. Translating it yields CASSLSRGRQPQHF.

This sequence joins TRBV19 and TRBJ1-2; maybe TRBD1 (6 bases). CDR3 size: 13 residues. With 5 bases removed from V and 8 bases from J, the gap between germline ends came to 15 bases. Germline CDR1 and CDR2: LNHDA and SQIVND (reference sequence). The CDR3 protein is CASSPDRLRGYTF. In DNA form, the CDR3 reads TGTGCCAGTAGTCCTGACAGGTTAAGGGGCTACACCTTC.

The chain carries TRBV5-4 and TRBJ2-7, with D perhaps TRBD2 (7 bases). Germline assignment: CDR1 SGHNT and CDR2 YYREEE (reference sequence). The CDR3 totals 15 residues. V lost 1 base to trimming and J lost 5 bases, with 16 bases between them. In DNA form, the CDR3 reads TGTGCCAGCAGCTTGAGTGGGGGGGGCCTGGACGAGCAGTACTTC. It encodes CASSLSGGGLDEQYF. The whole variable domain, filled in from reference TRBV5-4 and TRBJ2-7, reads ETGVTQSPTHLIKTRGQQVTLRCSSQSGHNTVSWYQQALGQGPQFIFQYYREEENGRGNFPPRFSGLQFPNYSSELNVNALELDDSALYLCASSLSGGGLDEQYFGPGTRLTVT.

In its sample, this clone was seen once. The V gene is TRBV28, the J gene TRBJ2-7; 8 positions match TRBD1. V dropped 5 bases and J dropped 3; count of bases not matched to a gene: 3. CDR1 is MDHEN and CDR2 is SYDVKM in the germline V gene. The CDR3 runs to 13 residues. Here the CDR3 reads CASSPGQGYEQYF. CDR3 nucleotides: TGTGCCAGCAGTCCTGGACAGGGCTACGAGCAGTACTTC.

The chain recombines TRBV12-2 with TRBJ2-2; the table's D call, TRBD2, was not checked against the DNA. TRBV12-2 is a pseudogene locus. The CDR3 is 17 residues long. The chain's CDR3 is CASRLVLAGDSTGELFF. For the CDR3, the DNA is TGTGCAAGTCGCTTAGTACTAGCGGGGGACTCCACCGGGGAGCTGTTTTTT.

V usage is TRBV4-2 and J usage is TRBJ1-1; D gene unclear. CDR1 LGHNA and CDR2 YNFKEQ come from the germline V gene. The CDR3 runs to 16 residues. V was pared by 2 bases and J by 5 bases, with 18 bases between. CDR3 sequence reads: CASSQNLAGGRTEAFF. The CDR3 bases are TGTGCCAGCAGCCAAAATTTGGCGGGAGGGAGGACTGAAGCTTTCTTT.

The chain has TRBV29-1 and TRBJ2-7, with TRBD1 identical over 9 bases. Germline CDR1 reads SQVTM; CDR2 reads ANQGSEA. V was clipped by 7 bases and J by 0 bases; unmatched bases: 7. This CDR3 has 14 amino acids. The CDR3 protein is CSAIGGQGSYEQYF. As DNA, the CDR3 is TGCAGCGCAATCGGGGGACAGGGCTCCTACGAGCAGTACTTC.

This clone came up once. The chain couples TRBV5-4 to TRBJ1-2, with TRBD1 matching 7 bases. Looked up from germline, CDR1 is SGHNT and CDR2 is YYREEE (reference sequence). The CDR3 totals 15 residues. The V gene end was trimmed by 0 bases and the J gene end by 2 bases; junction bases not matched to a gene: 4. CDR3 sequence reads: CASSLAGRGNYGYTF. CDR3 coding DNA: TGTGCCAGCAGCTTGGCGGGCAGGGGGAACTATGGCTACACCTTC.

CDR3 region: CASSKGQELISGANVLTF. The CDR3 DNA reads as TGTGCCAGCAGCAAGGGACAGGAGCTCATCTCTGGGGCCAACGTCCTGACTTTC. The chain carries TRBV7-8 and TRBJ2-6; TRBD1 aligns across 8 bases. The V gene end was trimmed by 5 bases and the J gene end by 0 bases; junction bases not matched to a gene: 9. The CDR3 is made up of 18 amino acids. Germline CDR1 SGHVS, CDR2 FQNEAQ.

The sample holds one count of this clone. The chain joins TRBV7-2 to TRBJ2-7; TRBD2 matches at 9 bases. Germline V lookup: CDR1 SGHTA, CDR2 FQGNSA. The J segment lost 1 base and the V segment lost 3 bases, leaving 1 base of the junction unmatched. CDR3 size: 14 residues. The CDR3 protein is CASSFSGGSYEQYF. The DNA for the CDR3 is TGTGCCAGCAGCTTTAGCGGGGGTTCCTACGAGCAGTACTTC. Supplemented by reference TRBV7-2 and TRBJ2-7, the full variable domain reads GAGVSQSPSNKVTEKGKDVELRCDPISGHTALYWYRQSLGQGLEFLIYFQGNSAPDKSGLPSDRFSAERTGGSVSTLTIQRTQQEDSAVYLCASSFSGGSYEQYFGPGTRLTVT.

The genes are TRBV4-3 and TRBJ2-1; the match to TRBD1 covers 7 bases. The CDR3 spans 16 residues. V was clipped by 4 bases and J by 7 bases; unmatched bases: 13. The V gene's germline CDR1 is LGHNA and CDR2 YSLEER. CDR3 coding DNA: TGCGCCAGCAGCCCGGACCGGGACAGCCTGGTGAATGAGCAGTTCTTC. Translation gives CASSPDRDSLVNEQFF.

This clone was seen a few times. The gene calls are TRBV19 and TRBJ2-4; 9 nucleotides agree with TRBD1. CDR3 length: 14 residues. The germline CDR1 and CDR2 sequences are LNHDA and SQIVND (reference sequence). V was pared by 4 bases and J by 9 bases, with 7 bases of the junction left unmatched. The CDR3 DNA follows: TGTGCCAGTAGTACGGGACAGGGACGGTCCATTCAGTACTTC. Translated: CASSTGQGRSIQYF.

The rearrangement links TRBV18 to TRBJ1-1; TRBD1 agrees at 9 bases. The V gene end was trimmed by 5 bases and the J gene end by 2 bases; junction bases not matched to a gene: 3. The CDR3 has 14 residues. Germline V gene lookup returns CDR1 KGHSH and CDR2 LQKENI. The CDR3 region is CASSGDRDNTEAFF. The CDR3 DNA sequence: TGTGCCAGCTCAGGGGACAGGGATAACACTGAAGCTTTCTTT.

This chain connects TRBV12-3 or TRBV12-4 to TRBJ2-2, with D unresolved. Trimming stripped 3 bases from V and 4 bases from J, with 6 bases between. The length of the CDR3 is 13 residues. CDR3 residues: CASSLQVTGELFF. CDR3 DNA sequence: TGTGCCAGCAGTTTGCAGGTCACCGGGGAGCTGTTTTTT.

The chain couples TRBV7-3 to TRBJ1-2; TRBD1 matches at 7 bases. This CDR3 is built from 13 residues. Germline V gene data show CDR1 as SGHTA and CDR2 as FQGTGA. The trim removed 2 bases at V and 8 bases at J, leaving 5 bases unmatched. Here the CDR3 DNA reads TGTGCCAGCAGCTTACCGACAGGGCAGGGCTACACCTTC. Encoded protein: CASSLPTGQGYTF.